This T cell receptor beta chain was profiled in a study of T-cell memory formation after mild COVID-19. Study results and limitations: The authors left the SARS-CoV-2 specificity of second-wave clones peaking on day 37 unconfirmed.

TCRdb re-called the 5' RACE reads with MiXCR, one entry per CDR3 protein. The repertoire holds under 600,000 distinct CDR3 sequences, with about 20% as singletons. Germline CDR1 and CDR2: SGHNT and YYREEE (reference sequence). V gave up 0 bases and J gave up 5 bases, with 9 bases separating them. This CDR3 region has 13 residues. This clonotype was detected a few times. Its specificity is not known. The chain links TRBV5-4 to TRBJ2-7; no firm D call. The sample taken for sequencing was PBMCs or a T cell subset sorted from them (not recorded which). The receptor's source is an adult woman who had mild COVID-19 (a few samples of this study predate the infection). Cell type and time point are not known. CDR3 residues: CASSLAPSDEQYF. Written as DNA, the CDR3 is TGTGCCAGCAGCTTGGCCCCAAGCGACGAGCAGTACTTC.